The clone carrying this T cell receptor beta chain occurred a few times. The target antigen is unknown. This sample is part of a study of OX40 agonist ivuxolimab in advanced cancers. About the research overall: The treatment was a fully human IgG2 OX40 agonist, ivuxolimab. Study-level findings and limits: Low normalized T-cell clonal expansion also characterized some of the nonresponders.

This CDR3 contains 14 residues. CDR1 SGHRS and CDR2 YFSETQ come from the germline V gene. Trimming stripped 0 bases from V and 7 bases from J, with 8 bases between. Libraries were prepared by immunoSEQ multiplex PCR; TCRdb keeps only in-frame clonotypes and omits some of them. This repertoire shows around 53,000 clones, roughly 73% found once; its top ten account for less than 2.5%. This clonotype was sampled from an adult with an advanced solid tumor such as melanoma, head and neck, liver or kidney cancer. This chain joins TRBV5-1 and TRBJ1-6, with D hard to call. Here the sequenced sample was CD4+ or CD8+ T cells sorted from blood, taken in a trial of the OX40 agonist ivuxolimab. CDR3 nucleotide sequence: TGCGCCAGCAGCTTGGTTGAGAGCAATTCACCCCTCCACTTT. Residues: CASSLVESNSPLHF.